The 26 T cell receptor beta chains presented below share a single source sample, sequenced in a study of T cell responses to AZD1222 COVID-19 vaccine. Some clones are missing from TCRdb's copy, which holds only in-frame ones; the method was immunoSEQ multiplex PCR. The sample consists of around 130,000 clones, approximately 90% of them appearing once. This specimen consisted of peripheral blood, obtained 28 days after the second AZD1222 dose. The receptors stem from an adult who received the AZD1222 COVID-19 vaccine.

V and J are TRBV19 and TRBJ2-7, with D hard to call. Per germline, CDR1 LNHDA and CDR2 SQIVND (reference sequence). This CDR3 comprises 14 residues. The V gene lost 6 bases and the J gene lost 2 bases, with 14 bases spanning the gap. CDR3 sequence reads: CASSRWLGPYEQYF. The CDR3 DNA reads as TGTGCCAGTAGCCGTTGGCTAGGTCCCTACGAGCAGTACTTC.

V is TRBV18 and J is TRBJ2-1; TRBD2 agrees at 12 bases. The CDR3 is 15 residues long. Germline CDR1 reads KGHSH; CDR2 reads LQKENI. The J segment lost 5 bases and the V segment lost 4 bases, leaving 3 bases of the junction unmatched. The CDR3 sequence is CASSQLAGGDNEQFF. The CDR3 coding sequence is TGTGCCAGCTCACAACTAGCGGGGGGAGACAATGAGCAGTTCTTC. The full variable domain, its missing parts supplied by reference TRBV18 and TRBJ2-1, is NAGVMQNPRHLVRRRGQEARLRCSPMKGHSHVYWYRQLPEEGLKFMVYLQKENIIDESGMPKERFSAEFPKEGPSILRIQQVVRGDSAAYFCASSQLAGGDNEQFFGPGTRLTVL.

The chain carries TRBV6-2 or TRBV6-3 and TRBJ2-5; possibly TRBD2 for D (6 bases). Per germline, CDR1 MNHEY and CDR2 SVGEGT. V was trimmed by 6 bases and J by 6 bases, leaving 20 bases between them. The CDR3 is 15 amino acids. The chain's CDR3 is CASSPDGRETQTQYF. The CDR3 DNA reads TGTGCCAGCAGCCCGGACGGACGGGAGACCCAGACCCAGTACTTC.

This clone was picked up one time. V and J are TRBV18 and TRBJ1-5, with D unclear. Germline CDR1 KGHSH, CDR2 LQKENI. Trimming took off 5 bases at V and 7 bases at J, with 15 bases between the two ends. This CDR3 has 14 amino acids. CDR3 loop: CASSESPQRQPQHF. Written as DNA, the CDR3 is TGTGCCAGCTCAGAATCCCCCCAGAGACAGCCCCAGCATTTT.

This clone was seen a handful of times. V gene TRBV19 combines with J gene TRBJ1-1, with D perhaps TRBD1 (5 bases). This CDR3 is 13 amino acids long. Trimming left V 2 bases short and J 7 bases short, with 11 bases between. CDR1 and CDR2 (germline): LNHDA, SQIVND (reference sequence). Written as DNA, the CDR3 is TGTGCCAGTAGTATACAGAGACAGAGTGAAGCTTTCTTT. It translates to CASSIQRQSEAFF.

V gene TRBV20-1 combines with J gene TRBJ1-1; D is ambiguous. The V end was cut by 7 bases, the J end by 0 bases, with 6 bases between. The V gene's germline CDR1 is DFQATT and CDR2 SNEGSKA (reference sequence). This CDR3 spans 11 amino acids. The CDR3 loop is CSGRMNTEAFF. In DNA, the CDR3 is TGCAGTGGACGGATGAACACTGAAGCTTTCTTT.

As for this clone: Different DNA sequences within this sample yield the same CDR3. Here the CDR3 reads CASSIWGLGQPQHF. The CDR3 DNA sequence: TGTGCCAGTAGTATTTGGGGGTTAGGACAGCCCCAGCATTTT. This chain joins TRBV19 and TRBJ1-5, with D perhaps matching TRBD1 (5 bases). CDR1 LNHDA and CDR2 SQIVND come from the germline V gene (reference sequence). V lost 3 bases and J 7 bases, leaving 13 bases between the germline ends. The CDR3 has 14 residues.

The genes are TRBV6-5 and TRBJ1-2, with no clear D. The V and J ends lost 2 bases and 1 base respectively, with 8 bases between them. The CDR3 runs 14 residues. CDR1 and CDR2 (germline): MNHEY, SVGAGI. Here the CDR3 DNA reads TGTGCCAGCAGTTACGGGCAGTTTAACTATGGCTACACCTTC. The encoded protein is CASSYGQFNYGYTF.

The rearrangement joins TRBV6-5 to TRBJ1-2; D is ambiguous. V lost 0 bases and J lost 4, with 12 bases in between. In germline, CDR1 is MNHEY, CDR2 SVGAGI. The CDR3 has 15 amino acids. CDR3 nucleotide sequence: TGTGCCAGCAGTTACTCGGGCCCAAGTGGCTATGGCTACACCTTC. Amino acids: CASSYSGPSGYGYTF.

The chain joins TRBV18 to TRBJ2-3; TRBD2 might be the D (7 bases). CDR3 length: 16 residues. Germline loops: CDR1 KGHSH, CDR2 LQKENI. Trimming removed 1 base at V and 0 bases at J, with 11 bases between. DNA of the CDR3: TGTGCCAGCTCACCACGGGGGGGCGAAAGCACAGATACGCAGTATTTT. Protein: CASSPRGGESTDTQYF.

This chain links TRBV18 with TRBJ2-3, with 8 bases lining up with TRBD1. CDR1 and CDR2 (germline): KGHSH, LQKENI. V was clipped by 4 bases and J by 5 bases; unmatched bases: 8. The CDR3 has 15 amino acids. CDR3 sequence (DNA): TGTGCCAGCTCACTGACGACAGGGGTTGGAGATACGCAGTATTTT. Translated, it gives CASSLTTGVGDTQYF.

The chain combines TRBV10-3 with TRBJ1-1, with D uncertain. With 4 bases removed from V and 1 base from J, the gap between germline ends came to 7 bases. This CDR3 is 13 amino acids long. Germline V gives CDR1 ENHRY, CDR2 SYGVKD. In nucleotides, the CDR3 is TGTGCCATCAGTGCAGGCGCGAACACTGAAGCTTTCTTT. Protein: CAISAGANTEAFF.

This chain links TRBV7-3 with TRBJ2-3; 9 bases are shared with TRBD2. With 0 bases clipped from V and 2 bases from J, the junction kept 12 bases outside the gene matches. CDR3 length: 19 residues. CDR1 and CDR2 (germline): SGHTA, FQGTGA. This chain's CDR3 is CASSLTHLGLAYNTDTQYF. For the CDR3, the DNA is TGTGCCAGCAGCTTAACCCATTTGGGACTAGCATACAACACAGATACGCAGTATTTT.

The chain has TRBV5-5 and TRBJ2-1; no clear D gene. The V gene lost 0 bases and the J gene lost 1 base, with 5 bases spanning the gap. This CDR3 contains 14 residues. CDR1 is SGHKS, CDR2 YYEKEE, per germline (reference sequence). CDR3 nucleotide sequence: TGTGCCAGCAGCTTGGGGTGGTCCTACAATGAGCAGTTCTTC. It encodes CASSLGWSYNEQFF.

The chain uses TRBV5-1 and TRBJ1-2; D remains unclear. Germline CDR1 is SGHRS and CDR2 is YFSETQ. V was pared by 0 bases and J by 4 bases, with 7 bases between. The CDR3 is 13 residues long. The CDR3, as DNA: TGCGCCAGCAGCTTGGAACGGTCCTATGGCTACACCTTC. It is translated as CASSLERSYGYTF.

The chain recombines TRBV19 with TRBJ1-1; TRBD1 might be the D (5 bases). This CDR3 has 14 amino acids. Trimming cost V 0 bases and J 8 bases, with 13 bases left between them. Germline values: CDR1 LNHDA, CDR2 SQIVND (reference sequence). The CDR3, as DNA: TGTGCCAGTAGTATAGACCATGGGACGGGAGAAGCTTTCTTT. Translating gives CASSIDHGTGEAFF.

V is TRBV27 and J is TRBJ2-3; 11 nucleotides line up with TRBD2. The V segment lost 3 bases and the J segment 5 bases; nucleotides outside the gene matches: 10. The CDR3 runs 17 residues. Germline CDR1 is MNHEY and CDR2 is SMNVEV (reference sequence). DNA of the CDR3: TGTGCCAGCAGTTTGGGGAGTAGCGGGGGGGCTAAAGATACGCAGTATTTT. Encoded protein: CASSLGSSGGAKDTQYF.

This rearrangement joins TRBV6-5 to TRBJ1-5; TRBD1 matches at 9 bases. The CDR3 has 14 amino acids. V shed 6 bases and J 7 bases; nucleotides not matched to a gene: 7. The germline V gene encodes CDR1 MNHEY and CDR2 SVGAGI. The CDR3 DNA reads as TGTGCCAGCAGCCAGGACAGGGGACAACAGCCCCAGCATTTT. Protein sequence: CASSQDRGQQPQHF.

This sequence joins TRBV13 and TRBJ2-2, with 7 bases identical to TRBD1. CDR3 size: 15 residues. Losses at the gene ends were 5 bases for V and 8 bases for J; bases not matched to a gene: 11. Germline V lookup: CDR1 PRHDT, CDR2 FYEKMQ (reference sequence). CDR3 sequence reads: CASSPKTGKKGELFF. CDR3 in DNA: TGTGCCAGCAGCCCCAAGACAGGGAAAAAAGGGGAGCTGTTTTTT. The full variable domain, with the rest looked up from reference TRBV13 and TRBJ2-2, is AAGVIQSPRHLIKEKRETATLKCYPIPRHDTVYWYQQGPGQDPQFLISFYEKMQSDKGSIPDRFSAQQFSDYHSELNMSSLELGDSALYFCASSPKTGKKGELFFGEGSRLTVL.

The V and J genes are TRBV6-5 and TRBJ1-6; no definite D call. The V and J ends lost 7 bases and 0 bases respectively, with 10 bases between them. The CDR3 runs 15 residues. The germline gives CDR1 MNHEY, CDR2 SVGAGI. The CDR3 DNA is TGTGCCAGCAAGTTAGGGCACTCCTATAATTCACCCCTCCACTTT. As protein: CASKLGHSYNSPLHF.

The gene calls are TRBV5-1 and TRBJ1-2; TRBD1 aligns across 7 bases. Germline V gene lookup returns CDR1 SGHRS and CDR2 YFSETQ. The CDR3 extends over 13 amino acids. After removal of 2 bases from V and 7 bases from J, the junction contained 5 bases not matched to a gene. The chain's CDR3 is CASSLQGYGGYTF. CDR3 sequence (DNA): TGCGCCAGCAGCTTACAGGGGTACGGTGGCTACACCTTC.

V is TRBV6-6 and J is TRBJ1-2; weak D call: TRBD1 (5 bases). Germline CDR1 reads MNHNY; CDR2 reads SVGAGI (reference sequence). V gave up 2 bases and J gave up 8 bases, with 12 bases separating them. The CDR3 runs to 13 residues. The CDR3 loop is CASSYGGVGGYTF. DNA of the CDR3: TGTGCCAGCAGTTACGGAGGGGTGGGCGGCTACACCTTC.

The J gene is TRBJ1-1, the V gene TRBV5-4; 7 bases fit TRBD1. Per germline, CDR1 SGHNT and CDR2 YYREEE (reference sequence). The CDR3 has 12 residues. Losses at the gene ends were 2 bases for V and 5 bases for J; bases not matched to a gene: 0. The CDR3 bases are TGTGCCAGCAGCTTACAGGGGACTGAAGCTTTCTTT. This codes for CASSLQGTEAFF.

This clone was recorded only once. The J gene is TRBJ1-2, the V gene TRBV6-1; TRBD1 aligns across 9 bases. Germline V gene sequence: CDR1 MNHNS, CDR2 SASEGT. V was pared by 7 bases and J by 3 bases, with 6 bases of the junction left unmatched. This CDR3 has 14 amino acids. The CDR3 DNA reads as TGTGCCAGCACGGAGACAGGGGGGGACTATGGCTACACCTTC. It is translated as CASTETGGDYGYTF.

This sequence joins TRBV6-5 and TRBJ1-5; weak D call: TRBD1 (5 bases). V was clipped by 4 bases and J by 0 bases, with 10 bases between them. Germline values: CDR1 MNHEY, CDR2 SVGAGI. The CDR3 runs 15 residues. Written as DNA, the CDR3 is TGTGCCAGCAGTTCCCTACAGGATAGCAATCAGCCCCAGCATTTT. Amino acid sequence: CASSSLQDSNQPQHF.

The chain carries TRBV12-3 or TRBV12-4 and TRBJ1-2; weak D call: TRBD1 (6 bases). This CDR3 is built from 13 residues. Between the trimmed V and J ends, which lost 5 bases and 3 bases, there was a span of 10 bases. Here the CDR3 DNA reads TGTGCCAGCAGTCCAACAGGGTACTATGGCTACACCTTC. Residues: CASSPTGYYGYTF.